A selection of T cell receptor beta chains follows, all from one sample in a study of T-cell memory formation after mild COVID-19. TCRdb re-analysed the 5' RACE reads in MiXCR, keeping a single row per CDR3 protein. Among about 180,000 distinct CDR3 sequences listed, around 15% were seen once. Material for sequencing was PBMCs or a T cell subset sorted from them (not recorded which). The receptors stem from an adult woman who had mild COVID-19 (a few samples of this study predate the infection). Cell type and time point are not known. Both conserved end residues are part of each CDR3. Each record gives: J gene, D gene, CDR3 length, clone size, V gene, CDR3 DNA, CDR3 protein. The D gene is left open where the match is weak. Only some rows state a clone size, as once, few, many or a class for expanded clones.

>TRBJ2-1|NA|16|few|TRBV15
TGTGCCACCACCCCAGGTGGGGGACCCAGGAACAATGAGCAGTTCTTC
CATTPGGGPRNNEQFF
>TRBJ1-2|TRBD1|16|NA|TRBV12-3/TRBV12-4
TGTGCCAGCAGAAACCGGGACAGAACCTTGAACTATGGCTACACCTTC
CASRNRDRTLNYGYTF
>TRBJ2-1|NA|13|few|TRBV24-1
TGTGCCACGAGTGGGCCCAGGTACAATGAGCAGTTCTTC
CATSGPRYNEQFF
>TRBJ1-2|NA|15|NA|TRBV20-1
TGCAGTGCTAGACCCACCGCGGAGTGGGGCTATGGCTACACCTTC
CSARPTAEWGYGYTF
>TRBJ1-6|NA|15|few|TRBV5-1
TGCGCCAGCAGCTTGGAAGCCGGGGGCAAGTCACCCCTCCACTTT
CASSLEAGGKSPLHF
>TRBJ1-2|TRBD1|14|few|TRBV5-1
TGCGCCAGCAGCTTGGAGGGGGCGGACTATGGCTACACCTTC
CASSLEGADYGYTF
>TRBJ1-1|NA|15|NA|TRBV7-8
TGTGCCAGCGCGGGATTCGGGGAGGGGAACACTGAAGCTTTCTTT
CASAGFGEGNTEAFF
>TRBJ2-2|NA|16|NA|TRBV7-6
TGTGCCAGCAGCTTTAAATACAGGGAACTCCACGGGGAGCTGTTTTTT
CASSFKYRELHGELFF
>TRBJ1-2|NA|13|many|TRBV29-1
TGCAGCGTTGAAGAGTGGACTTCTGGAGGCTACACCTTC
CSVEEWTSGGYTF
>TRBJ2-1|TRBD2|18|NA|TRBV5-1
TGCGCCAGCTTGATGATAGCGGGGGGGCTGAGCTCCTACAATGAGCAGTTCTTC
CASLMIAGGLSSYNEQFF
>TRBJ2-5|TRBD2|15|NA|TRBV29-1
TGCAGCGTTGTACTAGCGGGAGGGCCCTGGGAGACCCAGTACTTC
CSVVLAGGPWETQYF
>TRBJ2-1|TRBD2|16|few|TRBV30
TGTGCCTGGAGAGGACTAGCGGGAGTCTCCTACAATGAGCAGTTCTTC
CAWRGLAGVSYNEQFF
>TRBJ2-7|NA|14|few|TRBV20-1
TGCAGTCCATCCGGTACCCTCTCCTACTACGAGCAGTACTTC
CSPSGTLSYYEQYF
>TRBJ1-4|NA|15|NA|TRBV10-3
TGTGCCATCAGTGCTGACAGGCTTCGAAGTGAAAAACTGTTTTTT
CAISADRLRSEKLFF
>TRBJ2-6|NA|17|few|TRBV3-1
TGTGCCAGCAGCCTAGGGGTCACAACTGTTGGGGCCAACGTCCTGACTTTC
CASSLGVTTVGANVLTF
>TRBJ1-5|NA|15|few|TRBV6-1
TGTGCCAGCGGGGGGTGGGGGAATGGCAATCAGCCCCAGCATTTT
CASGGWGNGNQPQHF
>TRBJ2-2|NA|13|NA|TRBV10-3
TGTGCCATCAAACCAGGGGGGACCGGGGAGCTGTTTTTT
CAIKPGGTGELFF
>TRBJ1-1|NA|14|few|TRBV7-9
TGTGCCAGCAGCGCTTGGGGGCTGCGTACTGAAGCTTTCTTT
CASSAWGLRTEAFF
>TRBJ1-4|NA|14|few|TRBV7-9
TGTGCCAGCAGCCTCGGGACACCCCTAGAAAAACTGTTTTTT
CASSLGTPLEKLFF
>TRBJ1-5|TRBD1|20|few|TRBV3-1
TGTGCCAGCAGCCAAGAGACGACTGTCGGGAACAGGGGTCGCAATCAGCCCCAGCATTTT
CASSQETTVGNRGRNQPQHF
>TRBJ1-1|NA|13|NA|TRBV5-1
TGCGCCAGCAGCTTGGACGGGGCCACTGAAGCTTTCTTT
CASSLDGATEAFF
>TRBJ2-7|NA|12|NA|TRBV7-2
TGTGCCAGCAGCTTGGGGTTAGGAACAGGGTACTTC
CASSLGLGTGYF